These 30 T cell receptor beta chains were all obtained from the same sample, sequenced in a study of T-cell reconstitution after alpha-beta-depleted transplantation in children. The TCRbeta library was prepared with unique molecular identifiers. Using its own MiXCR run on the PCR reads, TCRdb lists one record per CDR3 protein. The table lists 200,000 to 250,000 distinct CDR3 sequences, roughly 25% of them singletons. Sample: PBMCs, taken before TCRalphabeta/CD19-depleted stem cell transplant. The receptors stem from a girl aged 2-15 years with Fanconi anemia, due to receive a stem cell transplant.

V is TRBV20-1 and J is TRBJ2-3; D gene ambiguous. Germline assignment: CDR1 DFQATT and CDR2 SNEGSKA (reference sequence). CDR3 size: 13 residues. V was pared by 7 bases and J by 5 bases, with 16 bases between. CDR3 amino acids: CSGRSNSRDTQYF. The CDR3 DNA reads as TGCAGTGGCAGATCCAATTCACGAGATACGCAGTATTTT.

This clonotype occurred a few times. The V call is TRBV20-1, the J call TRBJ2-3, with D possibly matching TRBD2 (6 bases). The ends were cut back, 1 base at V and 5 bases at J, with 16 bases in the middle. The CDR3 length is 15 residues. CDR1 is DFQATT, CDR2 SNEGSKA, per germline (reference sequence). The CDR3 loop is CSARARRDVQDTQYF. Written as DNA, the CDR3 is TGCAGTGCTAGAGCCCGGCGGGACGTCCAAGATACGCAGTATTTT.

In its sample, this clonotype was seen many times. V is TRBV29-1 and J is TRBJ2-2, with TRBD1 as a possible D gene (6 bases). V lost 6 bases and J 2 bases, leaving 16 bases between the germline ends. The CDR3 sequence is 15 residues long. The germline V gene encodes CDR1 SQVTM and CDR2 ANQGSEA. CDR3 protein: CSVLTGQLNTGELFF. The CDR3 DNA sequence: TGCAGCGTGTTGACAGGACAGCTTAACACCGGGGAGCTGTTTTTT.

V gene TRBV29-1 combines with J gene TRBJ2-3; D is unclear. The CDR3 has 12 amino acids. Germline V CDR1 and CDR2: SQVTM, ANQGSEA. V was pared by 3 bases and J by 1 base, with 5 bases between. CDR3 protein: CSVDAGTDTQYF. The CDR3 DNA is TGCAGCGTTGATGCAGGCACAGATACGCAGTATTTT.

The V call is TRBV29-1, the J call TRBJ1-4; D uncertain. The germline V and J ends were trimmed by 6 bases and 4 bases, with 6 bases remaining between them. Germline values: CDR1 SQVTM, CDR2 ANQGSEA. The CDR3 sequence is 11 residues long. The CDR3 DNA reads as TGCAGCGTGGGAGTTAATGAAAAACTGTTTTTT. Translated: CSVGVNEKLFF.

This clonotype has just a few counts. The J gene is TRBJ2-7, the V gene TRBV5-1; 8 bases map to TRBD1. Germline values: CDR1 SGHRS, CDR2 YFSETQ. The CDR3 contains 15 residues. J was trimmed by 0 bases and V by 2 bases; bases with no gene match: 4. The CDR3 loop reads CASSFPGTGSYEQYF. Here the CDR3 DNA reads TGCGCCAGCAGCTTCCCCGGGACAGGCTCCTACGAGCAGTACTTC.

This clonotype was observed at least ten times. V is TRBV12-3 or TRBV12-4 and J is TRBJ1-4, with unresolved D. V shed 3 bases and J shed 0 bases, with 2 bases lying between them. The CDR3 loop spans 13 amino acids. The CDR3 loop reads CASSFATNEKLFF. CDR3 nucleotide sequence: TGTGCCAGCAGTTTTGCAACTAATGAAAAACTGTTTTTT.

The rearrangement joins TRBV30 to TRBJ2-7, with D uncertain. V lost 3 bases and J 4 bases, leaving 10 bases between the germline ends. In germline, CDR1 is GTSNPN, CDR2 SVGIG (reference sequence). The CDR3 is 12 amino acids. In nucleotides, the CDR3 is TGTGCCTGGAGCGGGCTGGGGTACGAGCAGTACTTC. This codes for CAWSGLGYEQYF.

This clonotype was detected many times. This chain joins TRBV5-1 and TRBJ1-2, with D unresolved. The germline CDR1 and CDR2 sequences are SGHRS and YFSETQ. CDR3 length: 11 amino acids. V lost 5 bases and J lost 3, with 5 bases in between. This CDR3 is CASRQDYGYTF. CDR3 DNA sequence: TGCGCCAGCAGGCAAGACTATGGCTACACCTTC. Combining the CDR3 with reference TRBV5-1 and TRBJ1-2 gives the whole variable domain KAGVTQTPRYLIKTRGQQVTLSCSPISGHRSVSWYQQTPGQGLQFLFEYFSETQRNKGNFPGRFSGRQFSNSRSEMNVSTLELGDSALYLCASRQDYGYTFGSGTRLTVV.

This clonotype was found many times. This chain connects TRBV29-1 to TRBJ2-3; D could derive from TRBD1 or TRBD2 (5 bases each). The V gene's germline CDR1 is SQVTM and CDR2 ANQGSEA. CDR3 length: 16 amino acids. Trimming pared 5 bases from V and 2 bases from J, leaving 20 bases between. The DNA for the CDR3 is TGCAGCGTTCCCCCCGACGGGGCGTTTTACACAGATACGCAGTATTTT. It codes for CSVPPDGAFYTDTQYF.

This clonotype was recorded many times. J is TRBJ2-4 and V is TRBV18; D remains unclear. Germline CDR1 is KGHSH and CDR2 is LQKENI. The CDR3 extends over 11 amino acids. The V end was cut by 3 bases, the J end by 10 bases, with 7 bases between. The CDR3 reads CASSPGVIQYF. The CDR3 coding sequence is TGTGCCAGCTCACCCGGAGTTATTCAGTACTTC. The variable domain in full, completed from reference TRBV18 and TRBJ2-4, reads NAGVMQNPRHLVRRRGQEARLRCSPMKGHSHVYWYRQLPEEGLKFMVYLQKENIIDESGMPKERFSAEFPKEGPSILRIQQVVRGDSAAYFCASSPGVIQYFGAGTRLSVL.

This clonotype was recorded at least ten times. CDR3 in amino acids: CSVREGHHTDTQYF. The CDR3 bases are TGCAGCGTGAGGGAGGGACACCACACAGATACGCAGTATTTT. The chain is built from TRBV29-1 and TRBJ2-3; weak D call: TRBD2 (7 bases). CDR1 and CDR2 from the germline V gene are SQVTM and ANQGSEA. The CDR3 runs to 14 residues. V lost 6 bases and J lost 2, with 15 bases in between.

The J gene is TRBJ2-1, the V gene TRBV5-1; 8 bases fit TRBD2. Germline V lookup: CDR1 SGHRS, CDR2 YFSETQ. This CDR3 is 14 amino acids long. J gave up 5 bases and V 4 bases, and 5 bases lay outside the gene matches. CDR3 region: CASSRLAQNNEQFF. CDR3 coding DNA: TGCGCCAGCAGCCGACTAGCGCAAAACAATGAGCAGTTCTTC. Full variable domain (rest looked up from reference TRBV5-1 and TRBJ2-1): KAGVTQTPRYLIKTRGQQVTLSCSPISGHRSVSWYQQTPGQGLQFLFEYFSETQRNKGNFPGRFSGRQFSNSRSEMNVSTLELGDSALYLCASSRLAQNNEQFFGPGTRLTVL.

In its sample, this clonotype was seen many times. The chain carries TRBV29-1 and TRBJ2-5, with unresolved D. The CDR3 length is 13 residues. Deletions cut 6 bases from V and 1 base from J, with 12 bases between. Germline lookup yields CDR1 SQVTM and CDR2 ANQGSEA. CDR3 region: CSVAHQSQETQYF. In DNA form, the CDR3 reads TGCAGCGTGGCGCATCAGTCCCAAGAGACCCAGTACTTC. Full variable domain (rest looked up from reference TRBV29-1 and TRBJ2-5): SAVISQKPSRDICQRGTSLTIQCQVDSQVTMMFWYRQQPGQSLTLIATANQGSEATYESGFVIDKFPISRPNLTFSTLTVSNMSPEDSSIYLCSVAHQSQETQYFGPGTRLLVL.

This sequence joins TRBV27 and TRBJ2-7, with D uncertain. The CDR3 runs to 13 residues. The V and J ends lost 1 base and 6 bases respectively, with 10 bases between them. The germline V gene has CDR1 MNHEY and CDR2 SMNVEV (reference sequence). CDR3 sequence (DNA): TGTGCCAGCAGTTTATTGGGTAGAGGCGAGCAGTACTTC. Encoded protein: CASSLLGRGEQYF.

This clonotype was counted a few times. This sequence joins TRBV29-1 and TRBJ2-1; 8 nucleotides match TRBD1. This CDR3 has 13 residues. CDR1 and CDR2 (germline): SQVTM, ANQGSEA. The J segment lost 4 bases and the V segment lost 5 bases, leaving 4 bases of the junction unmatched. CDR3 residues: CSVPWTGYNEQFF. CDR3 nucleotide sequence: TGCAGCGTTCCCTGGACAGGGTACAATGAGCAGTTCTTC.

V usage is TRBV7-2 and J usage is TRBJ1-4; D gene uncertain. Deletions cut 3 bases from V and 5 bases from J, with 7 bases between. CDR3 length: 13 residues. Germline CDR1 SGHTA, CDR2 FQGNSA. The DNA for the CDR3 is TGTGCCAGCAGCTTTGAACTGAATGAAAAACTGTTTTTT. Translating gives CASSFELNEKLFF.

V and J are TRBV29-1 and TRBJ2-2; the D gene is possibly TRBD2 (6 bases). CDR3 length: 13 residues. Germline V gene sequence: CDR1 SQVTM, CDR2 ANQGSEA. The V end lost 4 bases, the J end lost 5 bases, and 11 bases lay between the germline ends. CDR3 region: CSVASVGTGELFF. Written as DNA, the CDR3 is TGCAGCGTTGCTAGCGTGGGTACCGGGGAGCTGTTTTTT.

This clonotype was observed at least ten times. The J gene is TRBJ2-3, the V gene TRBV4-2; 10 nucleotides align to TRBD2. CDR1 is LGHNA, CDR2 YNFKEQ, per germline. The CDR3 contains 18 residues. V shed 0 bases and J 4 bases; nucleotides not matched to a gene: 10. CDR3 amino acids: CASSQDVLAGVMADTQYF. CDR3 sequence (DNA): TGTGCCAGCAGCCAAGATGTTCTAGCGGGGGTTATGGCAGATACGCAGTATTTT.

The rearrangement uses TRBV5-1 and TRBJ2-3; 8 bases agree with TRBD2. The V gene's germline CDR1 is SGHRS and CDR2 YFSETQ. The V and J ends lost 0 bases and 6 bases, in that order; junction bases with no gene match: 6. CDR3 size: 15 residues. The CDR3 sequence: CASSLAVGGDDTQYF. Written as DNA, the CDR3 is TGCGCCAGCAGCTTGGCCGTCGGGGGGGACGATACGCAGTATTTT.

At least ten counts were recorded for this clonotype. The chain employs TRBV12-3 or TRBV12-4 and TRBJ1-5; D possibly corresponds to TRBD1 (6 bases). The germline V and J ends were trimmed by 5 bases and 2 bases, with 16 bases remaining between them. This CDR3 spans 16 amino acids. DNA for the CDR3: TGTGCCAGCAGTCTGCCCACGGGGGCCGGCAATCAGCCCCAGCATTTT. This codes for CASSLPTGAGNQPQHF.

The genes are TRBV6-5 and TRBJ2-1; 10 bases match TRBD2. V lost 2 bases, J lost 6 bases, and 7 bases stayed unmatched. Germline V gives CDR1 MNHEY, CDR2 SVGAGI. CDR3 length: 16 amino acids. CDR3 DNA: TGTGCCAGCAGTTACGGGAGCGGGGGGGCCTTCAATGAGCAGTTCTTC. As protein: CASSYGSGGAFNEQFF.

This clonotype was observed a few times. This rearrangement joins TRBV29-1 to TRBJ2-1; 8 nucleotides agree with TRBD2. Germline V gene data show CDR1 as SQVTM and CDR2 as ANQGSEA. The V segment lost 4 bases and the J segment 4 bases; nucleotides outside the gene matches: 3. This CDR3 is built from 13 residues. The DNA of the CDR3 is TGCAGCGTTGTAGGACTAGCATACAATGAGCAGTTCTTC. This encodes CSVVGLAYNEQFF.

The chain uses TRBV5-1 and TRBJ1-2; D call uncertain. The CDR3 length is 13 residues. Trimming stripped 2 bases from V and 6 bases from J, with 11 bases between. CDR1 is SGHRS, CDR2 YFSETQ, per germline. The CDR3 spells CASSFSQKDGYTF. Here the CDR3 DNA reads TGCGCCAGCAGCTTTTCTCAAAAGGATGGCTACACCTTC.

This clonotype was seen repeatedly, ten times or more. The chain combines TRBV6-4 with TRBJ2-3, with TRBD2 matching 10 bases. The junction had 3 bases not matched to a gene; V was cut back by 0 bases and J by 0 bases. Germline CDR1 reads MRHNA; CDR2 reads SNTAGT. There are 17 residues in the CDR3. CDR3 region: CASSDSSGGASTDTQYF. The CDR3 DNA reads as TGTGCCAGCAGTGACTCGAGCGGGGGGGCTAGCACAGATACGCAGTATTTT.

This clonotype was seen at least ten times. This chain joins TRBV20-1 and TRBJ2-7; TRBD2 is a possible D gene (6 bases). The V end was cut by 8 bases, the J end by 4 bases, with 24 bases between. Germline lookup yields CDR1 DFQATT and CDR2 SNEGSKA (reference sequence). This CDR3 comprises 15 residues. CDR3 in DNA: TGCAGTTTTACCCAGCTTGCGCGGGGATTATACGAGCAGTACTTC. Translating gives CSFTQLARGLYEQYF.

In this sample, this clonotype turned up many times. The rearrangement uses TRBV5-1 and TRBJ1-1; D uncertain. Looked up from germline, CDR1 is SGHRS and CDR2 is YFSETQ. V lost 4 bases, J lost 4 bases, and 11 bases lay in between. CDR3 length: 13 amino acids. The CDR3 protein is CASSLIPSTEAFF. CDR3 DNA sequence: TGCGCCAGCAGCCTGATACCGTCCACTGAAGCTTTCTTT.

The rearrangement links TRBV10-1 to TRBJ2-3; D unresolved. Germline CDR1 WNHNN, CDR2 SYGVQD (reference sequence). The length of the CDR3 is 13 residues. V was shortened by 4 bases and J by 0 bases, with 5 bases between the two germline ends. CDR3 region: CASSADSTDTQYF. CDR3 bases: TGCGCCAGCAGTGCGGACAGCACAGATACGCAGTATTTT.

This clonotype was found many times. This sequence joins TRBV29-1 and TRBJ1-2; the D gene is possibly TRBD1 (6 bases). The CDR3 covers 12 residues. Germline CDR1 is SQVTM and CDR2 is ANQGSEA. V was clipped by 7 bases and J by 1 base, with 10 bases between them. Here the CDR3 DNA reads TGCAGCGCCCCACAGGGTAACTATGGCTACACCTTC. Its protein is CSAPQGNYGYTF.

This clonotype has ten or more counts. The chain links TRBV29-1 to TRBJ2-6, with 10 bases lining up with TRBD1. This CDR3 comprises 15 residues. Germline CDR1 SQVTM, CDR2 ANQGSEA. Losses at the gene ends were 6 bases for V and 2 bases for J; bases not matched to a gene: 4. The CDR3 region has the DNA TGCAGCGTCGGACAGGGGGGTGCTGGGGCCAACGTCCTGACTTTC. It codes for CSVGQGGAGANVLTF.